This TCR beta chain was obtained from a study of CD8 T cells in Susac syndrome. With random hexamers, reverse transcription was performed on about 0.5 to 1 ug of RNA. A single record per CDR3 protein comes from TCRdb applying MiXCR to the immunoSEQ multiplex PCR reads. The repertoire consists of around 170,000 distinct CDR3 sequences, with 85% to 95% occurring once and the leading ten covering around 0.16%. Germline V gene lookup returns CDR1 SEHNR and CDR2 FQNEAQ (reference sequence). This CDR3 region has 13 residues. Deletions cut 4 bases from V and 7 bases from J, with 11 bases between. This sequence joins TRBV7-9 and TRBJ2-1, with unresolved D. This clonotype was sampled from a human donor with Susac syndrome. Input material: CD8+ T cells from PBMCs. This CDR3 reads CASSWLSRNEQFF. The CDR3 DNA reads TGTGCCAGCAGCTGGCTGTCCCGGAATGAGCAGTTCTTC.